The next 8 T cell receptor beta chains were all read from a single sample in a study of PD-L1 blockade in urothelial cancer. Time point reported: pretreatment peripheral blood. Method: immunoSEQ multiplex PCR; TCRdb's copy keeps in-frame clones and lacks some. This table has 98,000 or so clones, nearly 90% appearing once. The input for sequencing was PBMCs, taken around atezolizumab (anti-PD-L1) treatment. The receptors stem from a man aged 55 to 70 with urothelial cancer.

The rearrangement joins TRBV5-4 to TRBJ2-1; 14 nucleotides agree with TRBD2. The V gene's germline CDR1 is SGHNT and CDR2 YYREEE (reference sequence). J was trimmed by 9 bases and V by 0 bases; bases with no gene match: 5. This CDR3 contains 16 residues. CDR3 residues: CASSLEGLAGVGEQFF. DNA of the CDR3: TGTGCCAGCAGCTTGGAGGGACTAGCGGGAGTCGGTGAGCAGTTCTTC.

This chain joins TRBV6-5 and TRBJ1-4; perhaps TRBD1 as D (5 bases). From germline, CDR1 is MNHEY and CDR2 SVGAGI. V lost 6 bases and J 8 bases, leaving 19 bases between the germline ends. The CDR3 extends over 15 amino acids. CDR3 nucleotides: TGTGCCAGCAGCTTTAGACCGAAGGGGCGCGAAAAACTGTTTTTT. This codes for CASSFRPKGREKLFF.

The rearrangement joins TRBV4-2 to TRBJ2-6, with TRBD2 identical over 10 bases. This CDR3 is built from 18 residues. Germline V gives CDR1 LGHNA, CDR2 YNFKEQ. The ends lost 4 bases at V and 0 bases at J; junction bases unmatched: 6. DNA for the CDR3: TGTGCCAGCAGCCCAGCGGGGGGGGTCGGCTCTGGGGCCAACGTCCTGACTTTC. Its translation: CASSPAGGVGSGANVLTF.

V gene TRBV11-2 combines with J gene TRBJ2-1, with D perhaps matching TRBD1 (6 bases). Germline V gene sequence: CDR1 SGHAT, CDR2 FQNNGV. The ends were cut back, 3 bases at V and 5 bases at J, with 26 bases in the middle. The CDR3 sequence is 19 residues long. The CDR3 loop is CASSFLSHRRGPRDNEQFF. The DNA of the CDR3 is TGTGCCAGCAGCTTCCTTAGTCATCGCAGGGGCCCTAGGGACAATGAGCAGTTCTTC.

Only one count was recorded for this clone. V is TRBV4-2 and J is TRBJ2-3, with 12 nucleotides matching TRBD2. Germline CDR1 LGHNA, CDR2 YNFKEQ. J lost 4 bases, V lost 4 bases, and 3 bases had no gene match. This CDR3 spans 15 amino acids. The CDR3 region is CASSPLAGGADTQYF. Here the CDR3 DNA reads TGTGCCAGCAGCCCACTAGCGGGGGGCGCAGATACGCAGTATTTT.

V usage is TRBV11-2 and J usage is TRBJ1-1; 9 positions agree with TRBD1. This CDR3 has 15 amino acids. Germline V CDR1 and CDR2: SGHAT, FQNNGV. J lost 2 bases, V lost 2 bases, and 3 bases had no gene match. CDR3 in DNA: TGTGCCAGCAGCTTACTCACAGGGGGCAACACTGAAGCTTTCTTT. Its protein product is CASSLLTGGNTEAFF. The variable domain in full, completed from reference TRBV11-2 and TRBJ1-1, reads EAGVAQSPRYKIIEKRQSVAFWCNPISGHATLYWYQQILGQGPKLLIQFQNNGVVDDSQLPKDRFSAERLKGVDSTLKIQPAKLEDSAVYLCASSLLTGGNTEAFFGQGTRLTVV.

Here the CDR3 DNA reads TGCGCCAGCAGCTTGGGAGAGGCCAGGGGTAACGGGGAGCTGTTTTTT. Encoded protein: CASSLGEARGNGELFF. The genes are TRBV5-1 and TRBJ2-2; tentatively, D is TRBD1 (6 bases). The V end was cut by 0 bases, the J end by 7 bases, with 16 bases between. The CDR3 covers 16 residues. Looked up from germline, CDR1 is SGHRS and CDR2 is YFSETQ.

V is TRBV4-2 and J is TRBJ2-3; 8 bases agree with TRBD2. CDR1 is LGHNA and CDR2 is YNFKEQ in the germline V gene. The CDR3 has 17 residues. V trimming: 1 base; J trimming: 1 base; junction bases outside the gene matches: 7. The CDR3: CASSQVGGRGGTDTQYF. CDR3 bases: TGTGCCAGCAGCCAAGTAGGAGGGCGGGGGGGCACAGATACGCAGTATTTT.